This T cell receptor beta chain derives from a study of CD8+ T cells in alopecia areata. Study-wide points: Scalp sequencing captures resident alphabeta T cells of normal skin too. Clonality in the scalp and expanded CD8+ clones ranked among the top 100 were significantly decreased by tofacitinib. Higher clonality than in normal scalp was seen in lesional scalp, especially alopecia totalis/universalis.

Deletions cut 7 bases from V and 2 bases from J, with 21 bases between. Per germline, CDR1 SQVTM and CDR2 ANQGSEA. The CDR3 totals 16 residues. Isolated RNA was reverse transcribed into cDNA used as the sequencing template. Clones were sequenced by immunoSEQ multiplex PCR, and TCRdb holds only the in-frame ones, with some missing. The table has about 110,000 clones, roughly 56% seen once. Turning to this clone: Its antigen is unknown.

The treatment denotes: oral pan-JAK inhibitor, 5-10 mg twice daily. The material sequenced was CD4+ T cells sorted from blood, taken at week 24, from a patient treated with tofacitinib. V is TRBV29-1 and J is TRBJ1-3, with D unclear. The source is a human donor with alopecia areata. The CDR3 bases are TGCAGCGCCCCGATACGGCAGGTGCGAACTGGAAACACCATATATTTT. Encoded protein: CSAPIRQVRTGNTIYF.